The clone carrying this T cell receptor (beta chain) was observed a single time. Antigen: not known. This table comes from immunoSEQ multiplex PCR, and its TCRdb copy is limited to in-frame clones, with some not included. The repertoire holds about 75,000 clones, with around nine tenths as singletons. This entry is derived from a study of OX40 agonist ivuxolimab in advanced cancers. Study-wide points: At 0.1 to 3.0 mg/kg, clonal expansion of CD4+ and CD8+ blood T cells had occurred by week 6.

Drawing of blood for sampling happened at baseline, at cycle 4 day 1, and at cycle 7 day 1. The CDR3 sequence is 13 residues long. Germline-derived CDR1 and CDR2 are MNHNY and SVGAGI (reference sequence). V gave up 2 bases and J gave up 5 bases, with 6 bases separating them. The source is an adult with an advanced solid tumor such as melanoma, head and neck, liver or kidney cancer. Specimen: CD4+ or CD8+ T cells sorted from blood, collected in a trial of the OX40 agonist ivuxolimab. V usage is TRBV6-6 and J usage is TRBJ1-4; no definite D call. This chain's CDR3 is CASSYRPNEKLFF. CDR3 nucleotides: TGTGCCAGCAGTTACCGACCCAATGAAAAACTGTTTTTT.